This TCR beta chain was observed in a study of blood T cell repertoires in COVID-19. Overall study: Collection of acute and convalescent COVID-19 samples took place in the United States, Italy and Spain. PBMCs, B-cell-depleted T cells, or T cells were the source of the cDNA or gDNA that made up the material.

Measured with immunoSEQ multiplex PCR; TCRdb has only the in-frame clones, and not every one. In the table there are hundreds of thousands of clones, nearly 90% of which are singletons. Individuals drawn from about two dozen US areas were roughly 18 to 95 years old. Grouping used clinical history reported by participants in a survey and questionnaire. This clone was found once. V was trimmed by 3 bases and J by 3 bases, leaving 15 bases between them. CDR3 length: 15 amino acids. The V gene's germline CDR1 is MDHEN and CDR2 SYDVKM. This TCR came from a woman between 18 and 29 years old with acute COVID-19. The rearrangement uses TRBV28 and TRBJ2-7; the D is unclear. The sequencing sample was made of PBMCs or T cells enriched from blood (not recorded which). CDR3 nucleotides: TGTGCCAGCAGTTTCAGACTCACCAAGATCTACGAGCAGTACTTC. Protein product: CASSFRLTKIYEQYF.